The source of this T cell receptor (beta chain) is a study of radiation and T cells in renal cell carcinoma. Noted time point: blood 4 weeks post-SBRT, at nephrectomy. Treatment denoted: 15 Gy SBRT to primary tumor, nephrectomy 4 weeks later. Nephrectomy followed 15 Gy stereotactic body radiation by 4 weeks. Serial blood draws occurred at baseline and 2 and 4 weeks post-SBRT. V lost 6 bases and J 2 bases, leaving 10 bases between the germline ends. The CDR3 is 13 residues long. Germline loops: CDR1 SNHLY, CDR2 FYNNEI. The assay was immunoSEQ multiplex PCR, and TCRdb's table has in-frame clones only and misses some. The sample shows about 90,000 clones, around 84% of them seen only once.

V and J are TRBV2 and TRBJ2-5; a possible D gene is TRBD2 (5 bases). The source is a man in his fifties or sixties with renal cell carcinoma. The input for sequencing was blood, taken from a patient whose treatment included radiotherapy and nephrectomy. The CDR3 protein is CASSGLRQETQYF. Written as DNA, the CDR3 is TGTGCCAGCAGCGGACTTCGACAAGAGACCCAGTACTTC.